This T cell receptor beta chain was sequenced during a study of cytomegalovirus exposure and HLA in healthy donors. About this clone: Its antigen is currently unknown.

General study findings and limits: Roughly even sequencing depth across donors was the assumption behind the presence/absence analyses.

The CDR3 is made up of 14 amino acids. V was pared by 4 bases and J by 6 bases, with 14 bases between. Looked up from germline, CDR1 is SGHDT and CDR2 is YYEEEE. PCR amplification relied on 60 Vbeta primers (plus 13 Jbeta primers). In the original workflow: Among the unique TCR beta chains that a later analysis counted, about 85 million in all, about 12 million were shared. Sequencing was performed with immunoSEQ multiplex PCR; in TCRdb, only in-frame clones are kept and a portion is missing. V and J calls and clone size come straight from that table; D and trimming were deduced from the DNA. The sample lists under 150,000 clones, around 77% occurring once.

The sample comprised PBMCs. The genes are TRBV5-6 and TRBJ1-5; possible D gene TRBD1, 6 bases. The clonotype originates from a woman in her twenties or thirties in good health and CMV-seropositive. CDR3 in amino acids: CASSRSGGLQPQHF. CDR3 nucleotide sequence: TGTGCCAGCAGCCGGTCCGGGGGGCTTCAGCCCCAGCATTTT.